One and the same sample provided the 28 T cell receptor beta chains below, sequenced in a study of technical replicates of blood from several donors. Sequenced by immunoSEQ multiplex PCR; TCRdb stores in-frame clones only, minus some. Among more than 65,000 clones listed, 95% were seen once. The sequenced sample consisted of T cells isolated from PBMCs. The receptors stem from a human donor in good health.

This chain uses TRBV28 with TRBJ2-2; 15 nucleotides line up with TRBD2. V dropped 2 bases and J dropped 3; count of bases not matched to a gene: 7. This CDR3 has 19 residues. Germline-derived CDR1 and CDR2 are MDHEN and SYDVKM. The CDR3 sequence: CASSLAGLAGGVHTGELFF. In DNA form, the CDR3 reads TGTGCCAGCAGTTTAGCGGGACTAGCGGGAGGAGTTCACACCGGGGAGCTGTTTTTT. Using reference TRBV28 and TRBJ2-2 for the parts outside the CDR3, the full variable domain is DVKVTQSSRYLVKRTGEKVFLECVQDMDHENMFWYRQDPGLGLRLIYFSYDVKMKEKGDIPEGYSVSREKKERFSLILESASTNQTSMYLCASSLAGLAGGVHTGELFFGEGSRLTVL.

The CDR3 loop reads CASSRREGSGLADNNEQFF. The DNA of the CDR3 is TGTGCCAGCAGCCGACGGGAGGGGTCGGGACTAGCGGATAACAATGAGCAGTTCTTC. The chain links TRBV14 to TRBJ2-1; 11 bases match TRBD2. J was trimmed by 5 bases and V by 4 bases; bases with no gene match: 16. Looked up from germline, CDR1 is SGHDN and CDR2 is FVKESK. This CDR3 region has 19 residues. The entire variable domain, with the rest obtained from reference TRBV14 and TRBJ2-1, is as follows: EAGVTQFPSHSVIEKGQTVTLRCDPISGHDNLYWYRRVMGKEIKFLLHFVKESKQDESGMPNNRFLAERTGGTYSTLKVQPAELEDSGVYFCASSRREGSGLADNNEQFFGPGTRLTVL.

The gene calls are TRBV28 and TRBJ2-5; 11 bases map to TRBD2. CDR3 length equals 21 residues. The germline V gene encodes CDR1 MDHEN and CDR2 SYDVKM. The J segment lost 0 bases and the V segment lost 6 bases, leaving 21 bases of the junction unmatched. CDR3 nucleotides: TGTGCCAGCAGAGAGCGGACTAGCGGGCATACCATCAGATCTGACCAAGAGACCCAGTACTTC. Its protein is CASRERTSGHTIRSDQETQYF.

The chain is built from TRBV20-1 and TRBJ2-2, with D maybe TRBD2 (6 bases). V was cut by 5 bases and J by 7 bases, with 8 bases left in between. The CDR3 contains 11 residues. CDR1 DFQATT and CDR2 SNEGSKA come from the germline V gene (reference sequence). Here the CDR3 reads CSASSVGELFF. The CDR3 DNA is TGCAGTGCTTCTAGCGTCGGGGAGCTGTTTTTT.

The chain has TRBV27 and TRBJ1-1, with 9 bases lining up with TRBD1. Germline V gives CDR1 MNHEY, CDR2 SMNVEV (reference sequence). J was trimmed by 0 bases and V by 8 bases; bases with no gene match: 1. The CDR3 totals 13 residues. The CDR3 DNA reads TGTGCCAGCGGGACAGGGCTGAACACTGAAGCTTTCTTT. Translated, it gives CASGTGLNTEAFF.

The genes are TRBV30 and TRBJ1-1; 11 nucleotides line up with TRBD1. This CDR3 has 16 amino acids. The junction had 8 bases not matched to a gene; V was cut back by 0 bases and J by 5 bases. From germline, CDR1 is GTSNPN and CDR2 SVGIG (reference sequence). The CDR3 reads CAWSVLGQGARTEAFF. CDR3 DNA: TGTGCCTGGAGTGTACTAGGACAGGGGGCGAGGACTGAAGCTTTCTTT.

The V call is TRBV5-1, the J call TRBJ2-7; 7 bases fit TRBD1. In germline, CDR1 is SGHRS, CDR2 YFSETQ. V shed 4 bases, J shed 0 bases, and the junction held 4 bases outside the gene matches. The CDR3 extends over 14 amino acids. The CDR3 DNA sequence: TGCGCCAGCAGCCGCACAGGGGCCTCCTACGAGCAGTACTTC. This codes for CASSRTGASYEQYF.

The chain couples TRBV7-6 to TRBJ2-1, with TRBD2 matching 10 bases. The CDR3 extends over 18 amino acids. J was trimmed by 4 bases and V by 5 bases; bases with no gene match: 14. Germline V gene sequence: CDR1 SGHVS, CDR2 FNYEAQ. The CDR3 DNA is TGTGCCAGCAGCCCTCATTACTCGACTAGCGGGCCATACAATGAGCAGTTCTTC. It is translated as CASSPHYSTSGPYNEQFF.

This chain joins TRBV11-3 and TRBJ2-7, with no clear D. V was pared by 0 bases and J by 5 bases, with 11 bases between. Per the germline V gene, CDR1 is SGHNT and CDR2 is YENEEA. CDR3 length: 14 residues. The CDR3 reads CASSLDNIPDEQYF. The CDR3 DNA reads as TGTGCCAGCAGCTTAGATAATATCCCGGACGAGCAGTACTTC.

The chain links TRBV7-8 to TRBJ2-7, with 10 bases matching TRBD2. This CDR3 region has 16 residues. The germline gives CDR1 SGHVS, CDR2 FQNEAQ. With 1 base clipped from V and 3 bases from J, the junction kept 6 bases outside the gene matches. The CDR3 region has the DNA TGTGCCAGCAGCTTAGGGTCTAGCGGGAGTATCTACGAGCAGTACTTC. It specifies CASSLGSSGSIYEQYF.

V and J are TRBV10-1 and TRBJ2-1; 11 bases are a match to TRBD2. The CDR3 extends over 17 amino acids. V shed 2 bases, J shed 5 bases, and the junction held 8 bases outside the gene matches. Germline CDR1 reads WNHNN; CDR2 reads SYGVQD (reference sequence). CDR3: CASSEGTSGPKHNEQFF. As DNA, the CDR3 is TGCGCCAGCAGTGAGGGGACTAGCGGACCAAAACACAATGAGCAGTTCTTC.

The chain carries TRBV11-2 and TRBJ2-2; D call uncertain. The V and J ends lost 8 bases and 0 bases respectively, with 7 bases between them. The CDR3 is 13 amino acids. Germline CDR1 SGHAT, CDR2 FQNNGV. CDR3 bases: TGTGCCAGCTATGCAGCGAACACCGGGGAGCTGTTTTTT. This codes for CASYAANTGELFF. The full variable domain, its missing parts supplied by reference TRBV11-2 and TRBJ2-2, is EAGVAQSPRYKIIEKRQSVAFWCNPISGHATLYWYQQILGQGPKLLIQFQNNGVVDDSQLPKDRFSAERLKGVDSTLKIQPAKLEDSAVYLCASYAANTGELFFGEGSRLTVL.

The CDR3 nucleotides are TGTGCCAGCAGCAAACTGGAGTTCTATAATTCACCCCTCCACTTT. Residues: CASSKLEFYNSPLHF. The chain is built from TRBV21-1 and TRBJ1-6. TRBV21-1 is given as a pseudogene. The length of the CDR3 is 15 residues.

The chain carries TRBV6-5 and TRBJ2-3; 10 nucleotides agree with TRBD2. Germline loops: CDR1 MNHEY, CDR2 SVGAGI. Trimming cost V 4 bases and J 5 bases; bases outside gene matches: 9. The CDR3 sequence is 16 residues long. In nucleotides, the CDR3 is TGTGCCAGCAGTTTCCGGCTAGCGGGAGTTCTAGATACGCAGTATTTT. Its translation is CASSFRLAGVLDTQYF.

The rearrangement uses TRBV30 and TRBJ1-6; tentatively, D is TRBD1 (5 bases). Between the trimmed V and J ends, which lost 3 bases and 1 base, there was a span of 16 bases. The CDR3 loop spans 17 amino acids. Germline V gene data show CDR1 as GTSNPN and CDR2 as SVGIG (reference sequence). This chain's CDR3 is CAWSPRGIGSYNSPLHF. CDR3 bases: TGTGCCTGGAGCCCAAGGGGTATCGGGTCCTATAATTCACCCCTCCACTTT. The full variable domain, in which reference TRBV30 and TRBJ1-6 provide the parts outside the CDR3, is SQTIHQWPATLVQPVGSPLSLECTVEGTSNPNLYWYRQAAGRGLQLLFYSVGIGQISSEVPQNLSASRPQDRQFILSSKKLLLSDSGFYLCAWSPRGIGSYNSPLHFGNGTRLTVT.

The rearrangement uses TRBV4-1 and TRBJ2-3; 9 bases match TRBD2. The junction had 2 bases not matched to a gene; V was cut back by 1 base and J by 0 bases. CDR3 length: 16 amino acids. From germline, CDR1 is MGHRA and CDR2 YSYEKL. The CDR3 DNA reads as TGCGCCAGCAGCCAAGTAGCGGGGGCGAGCACAGATACGCAGTATTTT. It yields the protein CASSQVAGASTDTQYF.

The CDR3: CSAIRTGELFF. The CDR3 nucleotides are TGCAGTGCTATCCGCACCGGGGAGCTGTTTTTT. This rearrangement joins TRBV20-1 to TRBJ2-2; D not certain. CDR3 length: 11 amino acids. Germline CDR1 DFQATT, CDR2 SNEGSKA (reference sequence). Trimming removed 4 bases at V and 4 bases at J, with 4 bases between.

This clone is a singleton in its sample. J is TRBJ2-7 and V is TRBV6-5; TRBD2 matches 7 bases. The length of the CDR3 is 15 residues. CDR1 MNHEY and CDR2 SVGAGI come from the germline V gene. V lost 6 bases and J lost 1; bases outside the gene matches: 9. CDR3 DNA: TGTGCCAGCAGCCCCGGGGCTAGCGGTTCCTACGAGCAGTACTTC. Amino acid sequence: CASSPGASGSYEQYF.

The CDR3 coding sequence is TGTGCCAGCAGCGCCTCAGGCGGGGGGAACTACGAGCAGTACTTC. This codes for CASSASGGGNYEQYF. The V gene is TRBV9, the J gene TRBJ2-7; 8 bases match TRBD2. V was clipped by 3 bases and J by 3 bases; unmatched bases: 8. CDR1 SGDLS and CDR2 YYNGEE come from the germline V gene. CDR3 length: 15 residues. Using reference TRBV9 and TRBJ2-7 for the parts outside the CDR3, the full variable domain is DSGVTQTPKHLITATGQRVTLRCSPRSGDLSVYWYQQSLDQGLQFLIQYYNGEERAKGNILERFSAQQFPDLHSELNLSSLELGDSALYFCASSASGGGNYEQYFGPGTRLTVT.

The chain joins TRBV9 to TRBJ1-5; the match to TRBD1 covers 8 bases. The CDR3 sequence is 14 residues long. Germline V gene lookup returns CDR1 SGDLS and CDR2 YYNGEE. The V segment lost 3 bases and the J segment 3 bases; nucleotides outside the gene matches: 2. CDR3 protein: CASSGGQANQPQHF. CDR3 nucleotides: TGTGCCAGCAGCGGGGGACAGGCCAATCAGCCCCAGCATTTT.

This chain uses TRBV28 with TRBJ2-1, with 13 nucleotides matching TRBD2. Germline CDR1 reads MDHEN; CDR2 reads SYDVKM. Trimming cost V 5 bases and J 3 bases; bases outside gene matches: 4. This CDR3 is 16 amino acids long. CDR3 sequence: CASSRGLAGIYNEQFF. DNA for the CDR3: TGTGCCAGCAGTCGGGGACTAGCGGGAATCTACAATGAGCAGTTCTTC.

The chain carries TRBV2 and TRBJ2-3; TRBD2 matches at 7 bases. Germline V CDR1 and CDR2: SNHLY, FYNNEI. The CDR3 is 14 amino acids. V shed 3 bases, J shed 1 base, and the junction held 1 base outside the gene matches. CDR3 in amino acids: CASSDLAGTDTQYF. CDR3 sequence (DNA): TGTGCCAGCAGTGACCTAGCGGGCACAGATACGCAGTATTTT.

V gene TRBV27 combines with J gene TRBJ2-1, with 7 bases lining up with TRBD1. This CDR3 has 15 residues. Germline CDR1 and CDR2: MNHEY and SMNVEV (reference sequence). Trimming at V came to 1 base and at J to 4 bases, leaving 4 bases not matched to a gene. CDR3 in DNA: TGTGCCAGCAGTTTATTAGGGACAGTATACAATGAGCAGTTCTTC. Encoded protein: CASSLLGTVYNEQFF.

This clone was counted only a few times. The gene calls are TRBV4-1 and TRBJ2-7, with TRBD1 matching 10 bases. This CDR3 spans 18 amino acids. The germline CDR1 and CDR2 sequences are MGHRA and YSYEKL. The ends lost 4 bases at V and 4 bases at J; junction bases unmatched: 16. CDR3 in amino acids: CASSLLLMVRQGAYEQYF. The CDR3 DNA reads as TGCGCCAGCAGCCTCCTATTGATGGTAAGACAGGGGGCTTACGAGCAGTACTTC.

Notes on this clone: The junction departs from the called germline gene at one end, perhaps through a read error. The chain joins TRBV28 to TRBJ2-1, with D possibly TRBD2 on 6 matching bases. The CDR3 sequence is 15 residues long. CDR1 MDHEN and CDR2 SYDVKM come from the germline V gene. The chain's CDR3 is CASSLGGTTINGQFF. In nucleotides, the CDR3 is TGTGCCAGCAGTCTCGGCGGGACCACAATTAATGGGCAGTTCTTC.

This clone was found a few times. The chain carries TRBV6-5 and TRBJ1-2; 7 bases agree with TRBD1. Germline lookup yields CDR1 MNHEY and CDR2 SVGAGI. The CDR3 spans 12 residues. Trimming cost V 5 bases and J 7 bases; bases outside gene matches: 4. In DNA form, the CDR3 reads TGTGCCAGCAGTCCCAGACAGGGTGGCTACACCTTC. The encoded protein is CASSPRQGGYTF.

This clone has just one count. The CDR3 nucleotides read TGTGCCAGCAGCTATAGCGGGGGGGCTGTAGATACGCAGTATTTT. Protein sequence: CASSYSGGAVDTQYF. This rearrangement joins TRBV7-9 to TRBJ2-3; 11 bases map to TRBD2. The germline V gene has CDR1 SEHNR and CDR2 FQNEAQ (reference sequence). The V gene end was trimmed by 4 bases and the J gene end by 5 bases; junction bases not matched to a gene: 5. This CDR3 spans 15 amino acids.

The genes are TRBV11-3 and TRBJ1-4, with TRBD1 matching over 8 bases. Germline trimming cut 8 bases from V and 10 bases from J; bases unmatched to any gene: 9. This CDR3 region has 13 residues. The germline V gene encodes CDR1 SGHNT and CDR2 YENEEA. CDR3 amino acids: CASSTDRDGKLFF. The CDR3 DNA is TGTGCCAGCTCTACGGACAGGGACGGAAAACTGTTTTTT.